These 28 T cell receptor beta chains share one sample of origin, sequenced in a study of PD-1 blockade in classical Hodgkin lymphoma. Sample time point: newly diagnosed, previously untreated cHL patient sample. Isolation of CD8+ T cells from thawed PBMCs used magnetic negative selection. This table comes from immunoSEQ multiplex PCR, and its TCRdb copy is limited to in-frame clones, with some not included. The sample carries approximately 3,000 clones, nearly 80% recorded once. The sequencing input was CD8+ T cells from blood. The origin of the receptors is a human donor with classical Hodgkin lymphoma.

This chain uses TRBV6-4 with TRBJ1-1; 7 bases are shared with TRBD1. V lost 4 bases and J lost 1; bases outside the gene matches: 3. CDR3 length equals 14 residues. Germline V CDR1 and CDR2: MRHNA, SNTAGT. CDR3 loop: CASSARDRNTEAFF. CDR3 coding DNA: TGTGCCAGCAGTGCCAGGGACAGGAACACTGAAGCTTTCTTT.

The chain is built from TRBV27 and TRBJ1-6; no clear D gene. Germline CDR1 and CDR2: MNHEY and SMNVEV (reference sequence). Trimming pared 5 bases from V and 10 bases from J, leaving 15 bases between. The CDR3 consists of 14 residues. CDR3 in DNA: TGTGCCAGCAGTCCCCGGGAGGTATGGTCACCCCTCCACTTT. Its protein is CASSPREVWSPLHF.

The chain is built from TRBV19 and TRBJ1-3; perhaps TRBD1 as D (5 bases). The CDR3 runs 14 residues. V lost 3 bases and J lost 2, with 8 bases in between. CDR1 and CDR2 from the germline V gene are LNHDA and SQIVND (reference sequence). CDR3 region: CASSIQGTGNTIYF. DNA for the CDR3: TGTGCCAGTAGTATTCAGGGTACTGGAAACACCATATATTTT.

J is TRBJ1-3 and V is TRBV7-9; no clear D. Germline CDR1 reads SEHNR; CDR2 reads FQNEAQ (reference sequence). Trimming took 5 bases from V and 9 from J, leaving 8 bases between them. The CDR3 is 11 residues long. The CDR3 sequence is CASSRSGTIYF. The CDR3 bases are TGTGCCAGCAGCCGGTCTGGCACCATATATTTT.

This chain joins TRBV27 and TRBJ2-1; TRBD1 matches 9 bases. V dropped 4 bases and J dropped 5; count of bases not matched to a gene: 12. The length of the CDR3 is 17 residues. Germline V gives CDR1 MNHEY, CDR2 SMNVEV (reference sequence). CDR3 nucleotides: TGTGCCAGCAGTTCCCGACTTGCGGACAGGGGAGACAATGAGCAGTTCTTC. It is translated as CASSSRLADRGDNEQFF.

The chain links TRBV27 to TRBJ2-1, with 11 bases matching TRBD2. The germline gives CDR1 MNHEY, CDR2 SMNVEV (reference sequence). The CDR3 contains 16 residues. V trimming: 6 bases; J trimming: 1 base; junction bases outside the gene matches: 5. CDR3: CASRVGLAGSYNEQFF. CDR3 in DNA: TGTGCCAGCAGAGTCGGACTAGCGGGTTCCTACAATGAGCAGTTCTTC.

This chain's CDR3 is CASSFVAQNTEAFF. The CDR3 DNA is TGTGCCAGCAGTTTTGTGGCACAGAACACTGAAGCTTTCTTT. This sequence joins TRBV28 and TRBJ1-1; D gene uncertain. The CDR3 extends over 14 amino acids. V was trimmed by 3 bases and J by 1 base, leaving 9 bases between them. The germline CDR1 and CDR2 sequences are MDHEN and SYDVKM.

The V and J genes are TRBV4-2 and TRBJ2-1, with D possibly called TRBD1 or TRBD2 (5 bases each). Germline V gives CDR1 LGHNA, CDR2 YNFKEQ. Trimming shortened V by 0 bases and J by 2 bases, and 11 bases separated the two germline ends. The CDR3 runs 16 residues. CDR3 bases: TGTGCCAGCAGCCAAGATGGGACGGTAGCCTACAATGAGCAGTTCTTC. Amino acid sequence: CASSQDGTVAYNEQFF.

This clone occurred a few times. This chain's CDR3 is CAIETGLPALAKNIQYF. The CDR3 coding sequence is TGTGCCATCGAGACGGGATTACCAGCACTAGCCAAAAACATTCAGTACTTC. This sequence joins TRBV10-3 and TRBJ2-4; possibly TRBD2 for D (5 bases). Trimming took off 8 bases at V and 0 bases at J, with 20 bases between the two ends. This CDR3 is built from 17 residues. Germline V gives CDR1 ENHRY, CDR2 SYGVKD.

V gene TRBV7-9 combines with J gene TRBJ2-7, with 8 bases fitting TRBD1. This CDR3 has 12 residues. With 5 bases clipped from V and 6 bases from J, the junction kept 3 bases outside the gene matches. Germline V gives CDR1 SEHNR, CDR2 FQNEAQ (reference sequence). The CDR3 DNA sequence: TGTGCCAGCAGCCCGACAGGGGCCGAGCAGTACTTC. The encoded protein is CASSPTGAEQYF.

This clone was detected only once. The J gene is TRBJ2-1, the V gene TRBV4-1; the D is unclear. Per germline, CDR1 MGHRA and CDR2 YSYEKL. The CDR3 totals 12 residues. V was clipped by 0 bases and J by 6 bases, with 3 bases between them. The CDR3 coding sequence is TGCGCCAGCAGCCAAGAAGGCAATGAGCAGTTCTTC. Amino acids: CASSQEGNEQFF.

The CDR3: CASTRQAIHGYTF. CDR3 in DNA: TGTGCCAGCACCCGGCAGGCAATCCATGGCTACACCTTC. The chain is built from TRBV28 and TRBJ1-2; unclear D gene. The CDR3 consists of 13 residues. Germline loops: CDR1 MDHEN, CDR2 SYDVKM. V shed 7 bases and J shed 6 bases, with 15 bases lying between them.

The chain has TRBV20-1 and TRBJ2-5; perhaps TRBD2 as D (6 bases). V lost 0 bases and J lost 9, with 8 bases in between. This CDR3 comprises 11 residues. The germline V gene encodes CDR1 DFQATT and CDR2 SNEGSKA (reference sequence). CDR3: CSARDWGAQYF. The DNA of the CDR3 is TGCAGTGCTAGAGATTGGGGGGCCCAGTACTTC.

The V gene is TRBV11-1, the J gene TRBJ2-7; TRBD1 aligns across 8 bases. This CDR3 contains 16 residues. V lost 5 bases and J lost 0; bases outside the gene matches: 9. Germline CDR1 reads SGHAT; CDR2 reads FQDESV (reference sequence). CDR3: CASSLRTGSFSYEQYF. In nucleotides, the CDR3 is TGTGCCAGCAGCCTTAGGACAGGGTCCTTCTCCTACGAGCAGTACTTC.

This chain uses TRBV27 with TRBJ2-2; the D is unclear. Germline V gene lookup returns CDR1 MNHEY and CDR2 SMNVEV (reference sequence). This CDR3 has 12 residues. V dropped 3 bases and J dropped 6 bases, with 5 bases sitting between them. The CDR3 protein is CASSFRAGELFF. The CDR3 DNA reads TGTGCCAGCAGTTTTAGGGCCGGGGAGCTGTTTTTT.

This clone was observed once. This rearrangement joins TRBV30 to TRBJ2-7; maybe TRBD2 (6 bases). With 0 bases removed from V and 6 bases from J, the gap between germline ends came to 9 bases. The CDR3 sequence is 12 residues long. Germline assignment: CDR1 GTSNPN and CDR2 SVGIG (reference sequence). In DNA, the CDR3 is TGTGCCTGGAGTGTTCGGGGGAGCGAGCAGTACTTC. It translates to CAWSVRGSEQYF.

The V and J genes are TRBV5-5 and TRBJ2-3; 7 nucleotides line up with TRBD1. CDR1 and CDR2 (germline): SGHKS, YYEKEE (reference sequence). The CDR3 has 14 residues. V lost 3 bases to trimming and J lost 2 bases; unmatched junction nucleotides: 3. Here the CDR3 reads CASSSTGDTDTQYF. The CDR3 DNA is TGTGCCAGCAGCTCTACAGGGGACACAGATACGCAGTATTTT.

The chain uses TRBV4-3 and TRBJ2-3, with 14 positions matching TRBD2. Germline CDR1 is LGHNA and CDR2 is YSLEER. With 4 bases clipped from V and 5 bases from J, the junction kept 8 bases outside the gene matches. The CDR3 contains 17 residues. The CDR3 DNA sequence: TGCGCCAGCAGCCCGGGACTAGCGGGAGCTCCGGGAGATACGCAGTATTTT. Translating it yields CASSPGLAGAPGDTQYF.

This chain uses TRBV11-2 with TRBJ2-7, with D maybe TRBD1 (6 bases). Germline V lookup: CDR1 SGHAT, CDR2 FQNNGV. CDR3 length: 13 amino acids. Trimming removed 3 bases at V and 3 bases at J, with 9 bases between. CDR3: CASSFGTSYEQYF. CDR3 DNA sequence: TGTGCCAGCAGCTTCGGGACAAGCTACGAGCAGTACTTC.

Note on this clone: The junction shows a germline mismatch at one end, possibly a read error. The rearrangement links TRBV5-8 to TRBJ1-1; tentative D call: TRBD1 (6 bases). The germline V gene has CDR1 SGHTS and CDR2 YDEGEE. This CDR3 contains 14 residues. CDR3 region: CASSQGHRGTEAFF. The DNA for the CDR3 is TGCGCCAGCAGCCAGGGGCACCGAGGCACTGAAGCTTTCTTT. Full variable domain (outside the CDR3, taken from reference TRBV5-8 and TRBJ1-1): EAGVTQSPTHLIKTRGQQATLRCSPISGHTSVYWYQQALGLGLQFLLWYDEGEERNRGNFPPRFSGRQFPNYSSELNVNALELEDSALYLCASSQGHRGTEAFFGQGTRLTVV.

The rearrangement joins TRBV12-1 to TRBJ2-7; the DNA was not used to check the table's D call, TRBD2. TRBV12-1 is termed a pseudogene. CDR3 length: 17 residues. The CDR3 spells CASSFASSAPSSYEQYF. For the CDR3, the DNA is TGTGCCAGCAGCTTTGCCTCTAGCGCCCCGAGCTCCTACGAGCAGTACTTC.

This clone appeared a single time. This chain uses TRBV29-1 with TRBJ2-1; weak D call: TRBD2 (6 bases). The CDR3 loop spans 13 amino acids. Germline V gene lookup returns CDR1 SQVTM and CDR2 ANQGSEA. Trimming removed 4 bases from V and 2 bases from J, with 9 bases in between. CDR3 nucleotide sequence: TGCAGCGTTGCGGGAGCTCCCTACAATGAGCAGTTCTTC. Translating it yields CSVAGAPYNEQFF.

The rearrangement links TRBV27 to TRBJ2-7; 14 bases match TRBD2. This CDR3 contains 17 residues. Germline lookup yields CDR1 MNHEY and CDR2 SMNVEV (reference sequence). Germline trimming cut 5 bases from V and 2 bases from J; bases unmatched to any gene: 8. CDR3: CASSARLAGGGTYEQYF. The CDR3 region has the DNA TGTGCCAGCAGTGCTCGACTAGCGGGAGGGGGGACCTACGAGCAGTACTTC.

The chain's CDR3 is CASSEVPGWGTRDTEAFF. The CDR3, as DNA: TGTGCCAGCAGTGAAGTGCCAGGGTGGGGTACGAGGGACACTGAAGCTTTCTTT. The chain uses TRBV6-1 and TRBJ1-1; the D gene is possibly TRBD1 (5 bases). The V end was cut by 1 base, the J end by 3 bases, with 21 bases between. Germline assignment: CDR1 MNHNS and CDR2 SASEGT. CDR3 length: 18 amino acids.

The CDR3, as DNA: TGTGCCACCAGCACGAACCTAGCGGGAGGACCTAAAACGAACACCGGGGAGCTGTTTTTT. This encodes CATSTNLAGGPKTNTGELFF. The chain combines TRBV15 with TRBJ2-2; TRBD2 aligns across 11 bases. V lost 4 bases, J lost 0 bases, and 13 bases stayed unmatched. The CDR3 consists of 20 residues. CDR1 LNHNV and CDR2 YYDKDF come from the germline V gene (reference sequence).

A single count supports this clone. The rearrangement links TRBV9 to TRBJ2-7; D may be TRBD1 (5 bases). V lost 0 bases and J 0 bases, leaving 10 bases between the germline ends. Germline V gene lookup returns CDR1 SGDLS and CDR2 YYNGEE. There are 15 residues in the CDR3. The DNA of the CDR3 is TGTGCCAGCAGCGTAGAGGCGGACAACTCCTACGAGCAGTACTTC. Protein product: CASSVEADNSYEQYF.

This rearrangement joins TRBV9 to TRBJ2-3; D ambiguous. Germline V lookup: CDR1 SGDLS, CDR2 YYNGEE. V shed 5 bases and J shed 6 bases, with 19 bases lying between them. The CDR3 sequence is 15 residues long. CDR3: CASSPAGRLFDTQYF. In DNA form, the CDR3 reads TGTGCCAGCAGTCCCGCCGGACGCCTATTTGATACGCAGTATTTT.

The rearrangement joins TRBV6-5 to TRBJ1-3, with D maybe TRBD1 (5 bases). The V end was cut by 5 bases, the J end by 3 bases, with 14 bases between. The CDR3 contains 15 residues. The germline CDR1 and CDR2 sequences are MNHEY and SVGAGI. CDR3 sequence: CASSLLGGYGNTIYF. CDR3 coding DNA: TGTGCCAGCAGTCTCCTCGGGGGTTATGGAAACACCATATATTTT.